Reported below is one T cell receptor beta chain. The germline V and J ends were trimmed by 2 bases and 4 bases, with 11 bases remaining between them. Germline loops: CDR1 MGHRA, CDR2 YSYEKL. The CDR3 has 14 residues. Cohorts were assigned according to the clinical history that participants reported. In the original processing: Amplification of reference gene primers was used by the study to estimate nucleated cell counts. Here immunoSEQ multiplex PCR was the method, and the copy in TCRdb shows in-frame clones only, minus some. The V and J calls and clone size are taken from that table; D and trimming were inferred from the DNA. Of roughly 190,000 clones in the sample, around 82% are singletons; the top ten hold roughly 5%. This entry comes from a study of blood T cell repertoires in COVID-19. Background on the study: The origin of the acute and convalescent COVID-19 samples was the United States, Italy and Spain. Sources were T cells, B-cell-depleted T cells, or PBMCs; the material itself was cDNA or gDNA.

The chain recombines TRBV4-1 with TRBJ1-1; TRBD1 might be the D (5 bases). The sequence was obtained from a woman in her sixties or seventies with acute COVID-19. The sequenced sample consisted of PBMCs or T cells enriched from blood (not recorded which). The DNA of the CDR3 is TGCGCCAGCAGCCAATTCGGGGGTGGCACTGAAGCTTTCTTT. It codes for CASSQFGGGTEAFF.